A single sample gave rise to the 7 T cell receptor beta chains below, sequenced in a study of radiotherapy plus CTLA-4 blockade in lung cancer. Clones were sequenced by immunoSEQ multiplex PCR, and TCRdb holds only the in-frame ones, with some missing. The data hold tens of thousands of clones, with over 65% observed a single time. The sequenced sample was peripheral blood, obtained from a patient treated with radiotherapy plus ipilimumab. The receptors originated from a human donor with non-small cell lung cancer who had a complete response to radiotherapy plus ipilimumab.

The rearrangement joins TRBV6-5 to TRBJ1-5; D is uncertain. Germline loops: CDR1 MNHEY, CDR2 SVGAGI. The CDR3 consists of 12 residues. V lost 7 bases and J lost 4, with 8 bases in between. CDR3 region: CASISRNQPQHF. The DNA for the CDR3 is TGTGCCAGCATATCCCGTAATCAGCCCCAGCATTTT.

V and J are TRBV6-5 and TRBJ2-1; D possibly corresponds to TRBD1 (6 bases). The CDR3 has 15 amino acids. V lost 7 bases and J 2 bases, leaving 15 bases between the germline ends. From germline, CDR1 is MNHEY and CDR2 SVGAGI. The CDR3 DNA follows: TGTGCCAGCAAACACGGGACAAAAACCTACAATGAGCAGTTCTTC. Its protein is CASKHGTKTYNEQFF.

This sequence joins TRBV28 and TRBJ1-1; perhaps TRBD1 as D (6 bases). The CDR3 length is 17 residues. Germline assignment: CDR1 MDHEN and CDR2 SYDVKM. V was pared by 3 bases and J by 3 bases, with 20 bases between. CDR3 nucleotide sequence: TGTGCCAGCAGTTTCACGGAAAGATACAGGGTTGACACTGAAGCTTTCTTT. Its translation: CASSFTERYRVDTEAFF.

The V call is TRBV5-1, the J call TRBJ2-5, with 8 nucleotides matching TRBD1. This CDR3 spans 12 amino acids. Germline trimming cut 4 bases from V and 5 bases from J; bases unmatched to any gene: 1. Germline CDR1 and CDR2: SGHRS and YFSETQ. The CDR3 spells CASSGDRETQYF. CDR3 DNA sequence: TGCGCCAGCAGCGGGGACAGGGAGACCCAGTACTTC.

The rearrangement links TRBV10-3 to TRBJ2-1; D may be TRBD1 (6 bases). Looked up from germline, CDR1 is ENHRY and CDR2 is SYGVKD. The V end was cut by 3 bases, the J end by 8 bases, with 8 bases between. The CDR3 extends over 12 amino acids. The CDR3 sequence: CAISDAGDEQFF. The CDR3 region has the DNA TGTGCCATCAGTGATGCAGGGGATGAGCAGTTCTTC.

The genes are TRBV10-3 and TRBJ2-5, with 7 bases lining up with TRBD2. CDR1 is ENHRY, CDR2 SYGVKD, per germline. This CDR3 comprises 14 residues. With V trimmed by 8 bases and J by 3 bases, 9 bases remained unmatched. CDR3 nucleotide sequence: TGTGCCATCGGGTCTAGCGGAGGAGAAGAGACCCAGTACTTC. Its translation: CAIGSSGGEETQYF.

This clone appeared a single time. The CDR3 spells CASSERGRVTEAFF. CDR3 DNA: TGTGCCAGCAGTGAGAGGGGGCGGGTGACTGAAGCTTTCTTT. The chain is built from TRBV25-1 and TRBJ1-1, with 7 bases that match TRBD1. CDR1 and CDR2 from the germline V gene are MGHDK and SYGVNS. V lost 3 bases and J lost 5; bases outside the gene matches: 6. CDR3 size: 14 residues. Drawing the rest from reference TRBV25-1 and TRBJ1-1, the complete variable domain is EADIYQTPRYLVIGTGKKITLECSQTMGHDKMYWYQQDPGMELHLIHYSYGVNSTEKGDLSSESTVSRIRTEHFPLTLESARPSHTSQYLCASSERGRVTEAFFGQGTRLTVV.